A selection of T cell receptor beta chains follows, all from one sample in a study of blood T cell repertoires in COVID-19. Sequencing was performed with immunoSEQ multiplex PCR; in TCRdb, only in-frame clones are kept and a portion is missing. The table records roughly 38,000 clones, approximately 90% of them present only once. Specimen: peripheral blood. The receptors come from a man aged 45-65 years with active COVID-19. Both conserved end residues are part of each CDR3. Fields, in order: clone size, J gene, D gene, V gene, CDR3 protein, CDR3 DNA. The D gene is left open where the match is weak. Part of the rows lack a size; the others show once, few, many or a class for expanded clones.

clone_size: -; j_call: TRBJ1-5; d_call: -; v_call: TRBV30; cdr3_aa: CAWSKWGDQPQHF; cdr3_nt: TGTGCCTGGAGTAAGTGGGGAGACCAGCCCCAGCATTTT
clone_size: -; j_call: TRBJ1-2; d_call: TRBD1; v_call: TRBV30; cdr3_aa: CAGYGQGVSYGYTF; cdr3_nt: TGTGCCGGGTATGGACAGGGAGTCTCCTATGGCTACACCTTC
clone_size: -; j_call: TRBJ1-2; d_call: -; v_call: TRBV19; cdr3_aa: CASSRDYKGGLYGYTF; cdr3_nt: TGTGCCAGCAGTAGGGACTATAAGGGGGGACTCTATGGCTACACCTTC
clone_size: -; j_call: TRBJ2-2; d_call: -; v_call: TRBV2; cdr3_aa: CASSRLLNTGELFF; cdr3_nt: TGTGCCAGCAGTAGGCTACTAAACACCGGGGAGCTGTTTTTT
clone_size: -; j_call: TRBJ1-2; d_call: TRBD1; v_call: TRBV9; cdr3_aa: CASSVTGVPYGYTF; cdr3_nt: TGTGCCAGCAGCGTAACAGGGGTCCCGTATGGCTACACCTTC
clone_size: -; j_call: TRBJ1-5; d_call: TRBD1; v_call: TRBV30; cdr3_aa: CAWSVTGGQPQHF; cdr3_nt: TGTGCCTGGAGTGTGACAGGGGGTCAGCCCCAGCATTTT
clone_size: -; j_call: TRBJ2-3; d_call: TRBD2; v_call: TRBV4-1; cdr3_aa: CASSQKQLASGRPKFTDTQYF; cdr3_nt: TGCGCCAGCAGCCAAAAGCAGTTGGCTAGCGGGAGGCCTAAATTCACAGATACGCAGTATTTT
clone_size: -; j_call: TRBJ2-1; d_call: -; v_call: TRBV6-2/TRBV6-3; cdr3_aa: CASSYSLVPFYNEQFF; cdr3_nt: TGTGCCAGCAGTTACTCGCTAGTCCCCTTTTACAATGAGCAGTTCTTC
clone_size: once; j_call: TRBJ1-4; d_call: TRBD1; v_call: TRBV7-2; cdr3_aa: CASSFVTGAEKLFF; cdr3_nt: TGTGCCAGCAGCTTTGTGACAGGGGCCGAAAAACTGTTTTTT
clone_size: -; j_call: TRBJ1-1; d_call: -; v_call: TRBV29-1; cdr3_aa: CSVDYNDGTEAFF; cdr3_nt: TGCAGCGTTGATTACAACGACGGGACTGAAGCTTTCTTT
clone_size: -; j_call: TRBJ2-7; d_call: -; v_call: TRBV6-5; cdr3_aa: CASSYLYEQYF; cdr3_nt: TGTGCCAGCAGTTACCTCTACGAGCAGTACTTC
clone_size: -; j_call: TRBJ1-3; d_call: -; v_call: TRBV2; cdr3_aa: CASLWEASGNTIYF; cdr3_nt: TGTGCCTCACTGTGGGAGGCCTCTGGAAACACCATATATTTT
clone_size: once; j_call: TRBJ1-1; d_call: -; v_call: TRBV2; cdr3_aa: CASRQGPNTEAFF; cdr3_nt: TGTGCCAGCAGACAGGGACCGAACACTGAAGCTTTCTTT
clone_size: -; j_call: TRBJ2-3; d_call: TRBD2; v_call: TRBV5-8; cdr3_aa: CASSPRSSSGGGDTQYF; cdr3_nt: TGTGCCAGCAGCCCCCGGAGTTCTAGCGGGGGTGGAGATACGCAGTATTTT
clone_size: -; j_call: TRBJ1-1; d_call: -; v_call: TRBV5-1; cdr3_aa: CASSSIPEGEAFF; cdr3_nt: TGCGCCAGCAGCTCGATACCCGAGGGAGAAGCTTTCTTT
clone_size: -; j_call: TRBJ2-3; d_call: TRBD1; v_call: TRBV5-1; cdr3_aa: CASSFGTAVTDTQYF; cdr3_nt: TGCGCCAGCAGCTTCGGGACAGCAGTCACAGATACGCAGTATTTT
clone_size: once; j_call: TRBJ1-2; d_call: -; v_call: TRBV3-1/TRBV3-2; cdr3_aa: CASSQDGGVANYGYTF; cdr3_nt: TGTGCCAGCAGCCAAGATGGGGGGGTAGCTAACTATGGCTACACCTTC
clone_size: -; j_call: TRBJ2-3; d_call: -; v_call: TRBV7-3; cdr3_aa: CASSLGGPNTDTQYF; cdr3_nt: TGTGCCAGCAGCTTAGGAGGGCCCAACACAGATACGCAGTATTTT
clone_size: few; j_call: TRBJ2-1; d_call: -; v_call: TRBV6-5; cdr3_aa: CASSTGITGGEQFF; cdr3_nt: TGTGCCAGCAGTACAGGGATAACGGGAGGTGAGCAGTTCTTC
clone_size: -; j_call: TRBJ1-6; d_call: -; v_call: TRBV3-1/TRBV3-2; cdr3_aa: CASSQDAGYSPLHF; cdr3_nt: TGTGCCAGCAGCCAAGATGCCGGGTATTCACCCCTCCACTTT
clone_size: -; j_call: TRBJ2-6; d_call: -; v_call: TRBV6-1; cdr3_aa: CASSERVSGANVLTF; cdr3_nt: TGTGCCAGCAGTGAGAGGGTCTCTGGGGCCAACGTCCTGACTTTC
clone_size: -; j_call: TRBJ1-1; d_call: TRBD1; v_call: TRBV7-2; cdr3_aa: CASSFNQGAHTEAFF; cdr3_nt: TGTGCCAGCAGCTTCAATCAGGGGGCGCACACTGAAGCTTTCTTT
clone_size: -; j_call: TRBJ1-1; d_call: -; v_call: TRBV19; cdr3_aa: CASSFLANTEAFF; cdr3_nt: TGTGCCAGTAGTTTCCTAGCGAACACTGAAGCTTTCTTT
clone_size: -; j_call: TRBJ1-1; d_call: -; v_call: TRBV7-9; cdr3_aa: CASSLEAEAFF; cdr3_nt: TGTGCCAGCAGCTTGGAGGCTGAAGCTTTCTTT
clone_size: -; j_call: TRBJ2-1; d_call: TRBD2; v_call: TRBV11-3; cdr3_aa: CASSLGLYNEQFF; cdr3_nt: TGTGCCAGCAGCTTGGGACTATACAATGAGCAGTTCTTC
clone_size: -; j_call: TRBJ1-1; d_call: TRBD1; v_call: TRBV7-3; cdr3_aa: CASSFSDRDEAFF; cdr3_nt: TGTGCCAGCAGCTTTTCGGACAGGGACGAAGCTTTCTTT
clone_size: -; j_call: TRBJ2-7; d_call: -; v_call: TRBV11-2; cdr3_aa: CASSSRTASYEQYF; cdr3_nt: TGTGCCAGCAGCTCCCGGACAGCCTCCTACGAGCAGTACTTC